This section outlines one T cell receptor beta chain sequence together with its context. Sequencing used immunoSEQ multiplex PCR; TCRdb keeps in-frame clones, though not all of them. The repertoire includes around 700,000 clones, around 90% of them detected once, and 0.2% to 0.3% sits in the top ten. These data come from a study of blood T cell repertoires in COVID-19. The CDR3 extends over 14 amino acids. Germline V gene sequence: CDR1 LGHNA, CDR2 YSLEER. V was clipped by 0 bases and J by 4 bases, with 9 bases between them. The sample consisted of peripheral blood. The V gene is TRBV4-3, the J gene TRBJ1-2; tentative D call: TRBD1 (6 bases). This TCR derives from a young woman with acute or convalescent COVID-19. The CDR3 coding sequence is TGCGCCAGCAGCCAAGACACAGGGTCCTATGGCTACACCTTC. Translated: CASSQDTGSYGYTF.